One sample yielded the 26 T cell receptor beta chains listed below, sequenced in a study of blood T cell repertoires in COVID-19. The repertoire was sequenced with immunoSEQ multiplex PCR; TCRdb's copy has only in-frame clones and lacks some. The sample has around 190,000 clones; approximately 91% are singletons. The sample taken for sequencing was peripheral blood. The origin of the receptors is a man aged 45-65 years with COVID-19, enrolled during active disease.

J is TRBJ2-3 and V is TRBV6-2 or TRBV6-3; 9 bases map to TRBD1. This CDR3 is 19 amino acids long. Looked up from germline, CDR1 is MNHEY and CDR2 is SVGEGT. With V trimmed by 2 bases and J by 5 bases, 17 bases remained unmatched. CDR3 sequence (DNA): TGTGCCAGCAGTTACCCGGGACAGGGAGTCCCCACCGGTCTAGATACGCAGTATTTT. Translation: CASSYPGQGVPTGLDTQYF.

V usage is TRBV18 and J usage is TRBJ2-3, with TRBD2 matching over 8 bases. Trimming took 3 bases from V and 4 from J; bases not matched to a gene: 6. The CDR3 consists of 15 residues. Germline-derived CDR1 and CDR2 are KGHSH and LQKENI. CDR3 in DNA: TGTGCCAGCTCACCGGGTACGGGAGGGCCAGATACGCAGTATTTT. Translating it yields CASSPGTGGPDTQYF.

The chain recombines TRBV6-6 with TRBJ2-3, with 9 bases that match TRBD2. With 7 bases clipped from V and 1 base from J, the junction kept 9 bases outside the gene matches. Germline values: CDR1 MNHNY, CDR2 SVGAGI (reference sequence). The length of the CDR3 is 16 residues. The CDR3 DNA reads TGTGCCAGCAAAAACCAAGCTAGCGGGGGCACAGATACGCAGTATTTT. It translates to CASKNQASGGTDTQYF.

V and J are TRBV4-2 and TRBJ2-2; 11 nucleotides match TRBD2. V trimming: 3 bases; J trimming: 4 bases; junction bases outside the gene matches: 10. CDR1 is LGHNA and CDR2 is YNFKEQ in the germline V gene. The CDR3 contains 18 residues. This CDR3 reads CASSQGFSGGAVTGELFF. In DNA, the CDR3 is TGTGCCAGCAGCCAGGGGTTTAGCGGGGGGGCCGTCACCGGGGAGCTGTTTTTT.

The gene calls are TRBV10-2 and TRBJ1-5; 9 bases are shared with TRBD1. Trimming removed 6 bases from V and 9 bases from J; junction bases left unmatched: 9. The germline CDR1 and CDR2 sequences are WSHSY and SAAADI. This CDR3 is built from 14 residues. The CDR3 DNA reads TGCGCCAGCAGACCGGGACAGGGAATAGTGCCCCAGCATTTT. Amino acid sequence: CASRPGQGIVPQHF.

The chain uses TRBV13 and TRBJ2-5; the D gene is possibly TRBD2 (5 bases). Germline V gene data show CDR1 as PRHDT and CDR2 as FYEKMQ (reference sequence). V lost 5 bases, J lost 4 bases, and 11 bases lay in between. CDR3 length equals 13 residues. The CDR3 spells CASSLGVSETQYF. The DNA for the CDR3 is TGTGCCAGCAGCCTGGGAGTATCAGAGACCCAGTACTTC.

The chain carries TRBV7-9 and TRBJ1-4; D is perhaps TRBD1 (6 bases). V lost 5 bases and J 6 bases, leaving 19 bases between the germline ends. The CDR3 runs 16 residues. Germline assignment: CDR1 SEHNR and CDR2 FQNEAQ (reference sequence). The CDR3 here is CASSPWGGATDEKLFF. The CDR3 nucleotides are TGTGCCAGCAGCCCCTGGGGGGGGGCCACGGATGAAAAACTGTTTTTT.

The genes are TRBV7-2 and TRBJ1-1; 10 nucleotides match TRBD1. The junction had 8 bases not matched to a gene; V was cut back by 5 bases and J by 5 bases. CDR1 is SGHTA and CDR2 is FQGNSA in the germline V gene. This CDR3 comprises 15 residues. CDR3 nucleotide sequence: TGTGCCAGCAGCAACCGACAGGGGGCGGGTACTGAAGCTTTCTTT. It yields the protein CASSNRQGAGTEAFF.

This chain joins TRBV18 and TRBJ1-2, with a tentative D call TRBD1 (6 bases). V lost 0 bases and J lost 8, with 10 bases in between. The CDR3 is made up of 13 amino acids. CDR1 KGHSH and CDR2 LQKENI come from the germline V gene. CDR3 sequence (DNA): TGTGCCAGCTCACCACCGACACAGGGCGGCTACACCTTC. It codes for CASSPPTQGGYTF. The full variable domain, rest sourced from reference TRBV18 and TRBJ1-2, is NAGVMQNPRHLVRRRGQEARLRCSPMKGHSHVYWYRQLPEEGLKFMVYLQKENIIDESGMPKERFSAEFPKEGPSILRIQQVVRGDSAAYFCASSPPTQGGYTFGSGTRLTVV.

This chain links TRBV30 with TRBJ2-1; 9 bases agree with TRBD1. Germline-derived CDR1 and CDR2 are GTSNPN and SVGIG (reference sequence). The V gene end was trimmed by 1 base and the J gene end by 9 bases; junction bases not matched to a gene: 7. This CDR3 comprises 14 residues. CDR3 amino acids: CAWSAGTGQREQFF. In DNA form, the CDR3 reads TGTGCCTGGAGTGCCGGGACAGGGCAACGTGAGCAGTTCTTC.

The chain links TRBV12-3 or TRBV12-4 to TRBJ1-6; D gene unclear. The CDR3 sequence is 13 residues long. The V gene lost 6 bases and the J gene lost 8 bases, with 11 bases spanning the gap. In DNA, the CDR3 is TGTGCCAGCAGGCTGAACTTGGATTCACCCCTCCACTTT. Translating it yields CASRLNLDSPLHF.

This clone appeared a few times. The chain couples TRBV24-1 to TRBJ2-3; D is unclear. The CDR3 loop spans 12 amino acids. Germline CDR1 and CDR2: KGHDR and SFDVKD. V lost 5 bases, J lost 1 base, and 3 bases lay in between. The CDR3 sequence is CATSAGTDTQYF. The CDR3 nucleotides read TGTGCCACCAGTGCCGGCACAGATACGCAGTATTTT.

The chain recombines TRBV18 with TRBJ2-1; TRBD2 aligns across 9 bases. Trimming at V came to 3 bases and at J to 7 bases, leaving 7 bases not matched to a gene. CDR1 KGHSH and CDR2 LQKENI come from the germline V gene. The CDR3 extends over 15 amino acids. The CDR3 here is CASSPLAGFGNEQFF. The CDR3 nucleotides are TGTGCCAGCTCACCGCTAGCGGGATTCGGGAATGAGCAGTTCTTC.

The rearrangement uses TRBV3-1 (or the pseudogene TRBV3-2) and TRBJ2-3; 13 nucleotides align to TRBD2. This CDR3 region has 18 residues. Germline V CDR1 and CDR2: LGHDT, YNNKEL (reference sequence). V gave up 1 base and J gave up 5 bases; unmatched junction bases: 9. CDR3: CASSQGLTSGGALDTQYF. The CDR3 DNA follows: TGTGCCAGCAGCCAAGGGCTAACTAGCGGGGGGGCCTTAGATACGCAGTATTTT.

The chain uses TRBV13 and TRBJ1-5; 9 bases line up with TRBD1. Germline loops: CDR1 PRHDT, CDR2 FYEKMQ (reference sequence). CDR3 size: 15 residues. Losses at the gene ends were 3 bases for V and 3 bases for J; bases not matched to a gene: 3. For the CDR3, the DNA is TGTGCCAGCAGCTTGGGACAGGGAGACAATCAGCCCCAGCATTTT. Its protein product is CASSLGQGDNQPQHF.

The chain's CDR3 is CASRRGQGYQETQYF. The CDR3 coding sequence is TGTGCCAGTAGGCGTGGACAGGGGTACCAAGAGACCCAGTACTTC. The rearrangement joins TRBV19 to TRBJ2-5, with 9 bases identical to TRBD1. With 6 bases clipped from V and 0 bases from J, the junction kept 5 bases outside the gene matches. The CDR3 loop spans 15 amino acids. Germline V lookup: CDR1 LNHDA, CDR2 SQIVND (reference sequence). The variable domain in full, with the rest retrieved from reference TRBV19 and TRBJ2-5, is DGGITQSPKYLFRKEGQNVTLSCEQNLNHDAMYWYRQDPGQGLRLIYYSQIVNDFQKGDIAEGYSVSREKKESFPLTVTSAQKNPTAFYLCASRRGQGYQETQYFGPGTRLLVL.

The CDR3 nucleotides are TGTGCCAGCAGGCCCGGGGGTCCCTCCTACGAGCAGTACTTC. This codes for CASRPGGPSYEQYF. The chain combines TRBV28 with TRBJ2-7; perhaps TRBD2 as D (6 bases). Trimming shortened V by 6 bases and J by 0 bases, and 12 bases separated the two germline ends. The CDR3 has 14 amino acids. Germline values: CDR1 MDHEN, CDR2 SYDVKM.

The chain employs TRBV24-1 and TRBJ2-7, with 7 bases that match TRBD1. This CDR3 contains 15 residues. V trimming: 12 bases; J trimming: 3 bases; junction bases outside the gene matches: 16. Germline loops: CDR1 KGHDR, CDR2 SFDVKD. CDR3: CAPKYPGQSDYEQYF. CDR3 bases: TGTGCCCCGAAATACCCGGGACAGAGTGACTACGAGCAGTACTTC.

The chain is built from TRBV9 and TRBJ1-6; the match to TRBD1 covers 10 bases. Germline V lookup: CDR1 SGDLS, CDR2 YYNGEE. J lost 10 bases, V lost 4 bases, and 5 bases had no gene match. The CDR3 is made up of 14 amino acids. In DNA form, the CDR3 reads TGTGCCAGCAGCCCACGGGGACAGGGGTCACCCCTCCACTTT. It specifies CASSPRGQGSPLHF. Filled out from reference TRBV9 and TRBJ1-6, the complete variable domain reads DSGVTQTPKHLITATGQRVTLRCSPRSGDLSVYWYQQSLDQGLQFLIQYYNGEERAKGNILERFSAQQFPDLHSELNLSSLELGDSALYFCASSPRGQGSPLHFGNGTRLTVT.

V gene TRBV7-9 combines with J gene TRBJ2-3; 9 nucleotides align to TRBD1. The CDR3 runs 17 residues. CDR1 SEHNR and CDR2 FQNEAQ come from the germline V gene (reference sequence). Unmatched junction bases numbered 10, after V lost 5 bases and J lost 1 base. For the CDR3, the DNA is TGTGCCAGCAGCCAACAGACAGGGGGGGTCGGCACAGATACGCAGTATTTT. It encodes CASSQQTGGVGTDTQYF.

This sequence joins TRBV5-1 and TRBJ1-1; 7 bases are shared with TRBD1. The germline V gene has CDR1 SGHRS and CDR2 YFSETQ. This CDR3 contains 15 residues. V lost 0 bases to trimming and J lost 1 base; unmatched junction nucleotides: 3. The CDR3 DNA reads TGCGCCAGCAGCTTGGAGCAGGGGGGGAACACTGAAGCTTTCTTT. It codes for CASSLEQGGNTEAFF.

The CDR3 DNA reads as TGTGCCAGCAGCGGGGACAGGGTGGATCAGCCCCAGCATTTT. Its translation: CASSGDRVDQPQHF. This rearrangement joins TRBV7-9 to TRBJ1-5, with TRBD1 identical over 9 bases. The CDR3 contains 14 residues. Germline V gives CDR1 SEHNR, CDR2 FQNEAQ (reference sequence). V was clipped by 5 bases and J by 5 bases; unmatched bases: 4.

The sample holds one count of this clone. V is TRBV12-3 or TRBV12-4 and J is TRBJ2-5; 9 positions match TRBD1. The CDR3 spans 13 residues. Germline trimming cut 6 bases from V and 7 bases from J; bases unmatched to any gene: 6. The CDR3 reads CASRTQTGGTQYF. The CDR3 DNA is TGTGCCAGCAGAACTCAGACAGGGGGGACCCAGTACTTC.

CDR3 amino acids: CASSLRDRGAEQYF. The CDR3 DNA reads as TGTGCCAGCAGCCTCCGGGACAGGGGGGCGGAGCAGTACTTC. The chain carries TRBV4-2 and TRBJ2-7; 11 bases match TRBD1. This CDR3 region has 14 residues. J was trimmed by 7 bases and V by 4 bases; bases with no gene match: 6. CDR1 and CDR2 (germline): LGHNA, YNFKEQ.

V and J are TRBV3-1 (or the pseudogene TRBV3-2) and TRBJ2-4, with 7 bases aligning to TRBD2. In germline, CDR1 is LGHDT, CDR2 YNNKEL (reference sequence). Losses at the gene ends were 1 base for V and 8 bases for J; bases not matched to a gene: 8. The CDR3 is made up of 15 amino acids. CDR3 sequence: CASSQARLARDIQYF. The CDR3 bases are TGTGCCAGCAGCCAAGCTCGACTAGCTCGGGACATTCAGTACTTC.

The chain recombines TRBV10-3 with TRBJ2-5, with 7 nucleotides matching TRBD2. Germline-derived CDR1 and CDR2 are ENHRY and SYGVKD. This CDR3 is built from 14 residues. Trimming at V came to 4 bases and at J to 3 bases, leaving 5 bases not matched to a gene. Here the CDR3 DNA reads TGTGCCATCAGTGGAGGGACTACCAAAGAGACCCAGTACTTC. Protein sequence: CAISGGTTKETQYF.